A single sample is the source of the 2 T cell receptor beta chains below, sequenced in a study of blood T cell repertoires in COVID-19. TCRdb's table, derived via immunoSEQ multiplex PCR, lists solely in-frame clones and lacks some. The repertoire consists of roughly 430,000 clones, with nearly 90% occurring once and the leading ten covering approximately 2.1%. Sequenced sample: PBMCs or T cells enriched from blood (not recorded which). These receptors were taken from a woman aged 35 to 49 with acute COVID-19.

The rearrangement joins TRBV6-2 or TRBV6-3 to TRBJ2-1, with 10 bases aligning to TRBD2. CDR3 length equals 18 residues. Unmatched junction bases numbered 9, after V lost 2 bases and J lost 2 bases. Germline V gene lookup returns CDR1 MNHEY and CDR2 SVGEGT. CDR3 nucleotide sequence: TGTGCCAGCAGTTACACCAGGCTAGGACTAGCGGCCTACAATGAGCAGTTCTTC. Translating it yields CASSYTRLGLAAYNEQFF.

The J gene is TRBJ2-7, the V gene TRBV2, with D perhaps TRBD2 (5 bases). The CDR3 runs 17 residues. The germline CDR1 and CDR2 sequences are SNHLY and FYNNEI. Trimming took 0 bases from V and 2 from J, leaving 17 bases between them. This CDR3 reads CASSEAFLRVHAYEQYF. The DNA of the CDR3 is TGTGCCAGCAGTGAAGCGTTTTTGAGGGTGCACGCCTACGAGCAGTACTTC.